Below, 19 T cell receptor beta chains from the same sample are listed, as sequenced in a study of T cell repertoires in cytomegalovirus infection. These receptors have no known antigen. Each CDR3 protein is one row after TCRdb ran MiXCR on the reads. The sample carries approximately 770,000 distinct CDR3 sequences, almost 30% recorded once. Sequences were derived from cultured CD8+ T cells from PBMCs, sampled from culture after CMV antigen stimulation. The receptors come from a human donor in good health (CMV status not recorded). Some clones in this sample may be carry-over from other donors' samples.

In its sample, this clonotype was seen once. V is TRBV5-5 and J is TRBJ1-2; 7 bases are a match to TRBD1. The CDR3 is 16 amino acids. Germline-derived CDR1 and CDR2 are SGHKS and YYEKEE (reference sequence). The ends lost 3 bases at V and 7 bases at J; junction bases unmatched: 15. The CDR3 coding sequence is TGTGCCAGCAGCTACCTGAGGAAAGGGGGCGACTCTGGCTACACCTTC. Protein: CASSYLRKGGDSGYTF.

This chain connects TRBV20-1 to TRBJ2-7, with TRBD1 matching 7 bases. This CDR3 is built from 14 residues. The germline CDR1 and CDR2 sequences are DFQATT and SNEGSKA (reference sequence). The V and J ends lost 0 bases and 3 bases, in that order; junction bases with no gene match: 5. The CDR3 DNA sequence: TGCAGTGCTAGAGACCGGGACAGCATCTACGAGCAGTACTTC. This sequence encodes CSARDRDSIYEQYF.

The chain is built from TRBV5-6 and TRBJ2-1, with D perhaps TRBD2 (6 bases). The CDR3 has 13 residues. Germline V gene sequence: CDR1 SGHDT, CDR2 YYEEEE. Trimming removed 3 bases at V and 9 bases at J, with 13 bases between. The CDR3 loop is CASSYGGAIEQFF. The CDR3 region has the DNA TGTGCCAGCAGCTACGGAGGGGCGATTGAGCAGTTCTTC.

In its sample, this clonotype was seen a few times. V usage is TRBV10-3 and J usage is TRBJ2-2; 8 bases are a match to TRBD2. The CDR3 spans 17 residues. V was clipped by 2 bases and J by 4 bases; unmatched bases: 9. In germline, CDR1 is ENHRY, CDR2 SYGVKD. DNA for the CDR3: TGTGCCATCAGTGAGCTCTGGCGGGGGGACGGCACCGGGGAGCTGTTTTTT. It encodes CAISELWRGDGTGELFF.

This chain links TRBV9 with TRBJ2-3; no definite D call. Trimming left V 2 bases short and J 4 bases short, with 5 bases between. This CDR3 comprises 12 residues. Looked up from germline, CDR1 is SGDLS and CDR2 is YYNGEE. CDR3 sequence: CASSVDSDTQYF. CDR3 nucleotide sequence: TGTGCCAGCAGCGTCGACTCAGATACGCAGTATTTT.

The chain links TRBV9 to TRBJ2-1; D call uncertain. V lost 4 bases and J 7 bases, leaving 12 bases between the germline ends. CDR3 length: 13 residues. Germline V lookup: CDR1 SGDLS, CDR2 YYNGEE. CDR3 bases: TGTGCCAGCAGCACTACCCAGGCGAATGAGCAGTTCTTC. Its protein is CASSTTQANEQFF.

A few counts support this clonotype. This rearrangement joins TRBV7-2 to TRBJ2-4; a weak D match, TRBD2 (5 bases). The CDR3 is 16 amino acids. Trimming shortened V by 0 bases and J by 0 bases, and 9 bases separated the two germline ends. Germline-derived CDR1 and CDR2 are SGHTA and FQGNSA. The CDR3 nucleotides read TGTGCCAGCAGCTTAGCGGGGAGACTAGCCAAAAACATTCAGTACTTC. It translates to CASSLAGRLAKNIQYF.

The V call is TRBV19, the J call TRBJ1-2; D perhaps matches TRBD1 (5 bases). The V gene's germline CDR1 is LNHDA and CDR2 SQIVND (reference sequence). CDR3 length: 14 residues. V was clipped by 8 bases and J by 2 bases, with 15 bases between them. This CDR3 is CASHDRGLNYGYTF. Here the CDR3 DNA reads TGTGCCAGTCATGACAGAGGGCTCAACTATGGCTACACCTTC.

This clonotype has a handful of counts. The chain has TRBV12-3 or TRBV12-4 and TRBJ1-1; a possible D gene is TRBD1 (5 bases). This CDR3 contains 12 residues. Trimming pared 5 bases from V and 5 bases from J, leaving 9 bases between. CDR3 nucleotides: TGTGCCAGCAGTCACAGGAGGACTGAAGCTTTCTTT. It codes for CASSHRRTEAFF.

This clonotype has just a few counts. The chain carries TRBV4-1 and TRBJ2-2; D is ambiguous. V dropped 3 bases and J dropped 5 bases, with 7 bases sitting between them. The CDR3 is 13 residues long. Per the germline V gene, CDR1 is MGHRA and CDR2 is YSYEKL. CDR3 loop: CASSHYLTGELFF. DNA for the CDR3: TGCGCCAGCAGCCATTACCTTACCGGGGAGCTGTTTTTT.

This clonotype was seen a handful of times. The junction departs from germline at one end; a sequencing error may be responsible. The CDR3 DNA sequence: TGTACCAGCGGCCGGGATGGCTACACCTTC. It encodes CTSGRDGYTF. The chain carries TRBV7-9 and TRBJ1-2; the D is unclear. CDR3 size: 10 residues. Germline CDR1 reads SEHNR; CDR2 reads FQNEAQ (reference sequence). The full variable domain, rest sourced from reference TRBV7-9 and TRBJ1-2, is DTGVSQNPRHKITKRGQNVTFRCDPISEHNRLYWYRQTLGQGPEFLTYFQNEAQLEKSRLLSDRFSAERPKGSFSTLEIQRTEQGDSAMYLCTSGRDGYTFGSGTRLTVV.

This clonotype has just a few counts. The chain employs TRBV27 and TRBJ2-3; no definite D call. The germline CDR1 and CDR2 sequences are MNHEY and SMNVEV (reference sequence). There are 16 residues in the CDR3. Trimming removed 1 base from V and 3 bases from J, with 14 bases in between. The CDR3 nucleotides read TGTGCCAGCAGTTTATTAAGTCGGCAGACAACAGATACGCAGTATTTT. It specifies CASSLLSRQTTDTQYF.

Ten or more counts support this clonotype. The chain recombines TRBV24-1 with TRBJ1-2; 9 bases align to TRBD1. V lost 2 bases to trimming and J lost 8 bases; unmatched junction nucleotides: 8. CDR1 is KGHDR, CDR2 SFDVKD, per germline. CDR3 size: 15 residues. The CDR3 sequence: CATSDSGTGSLGYTF. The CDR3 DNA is TGTGCCACCAGTGATTCCGGGACAGGGAGTTTAGGCTACACCTTC.

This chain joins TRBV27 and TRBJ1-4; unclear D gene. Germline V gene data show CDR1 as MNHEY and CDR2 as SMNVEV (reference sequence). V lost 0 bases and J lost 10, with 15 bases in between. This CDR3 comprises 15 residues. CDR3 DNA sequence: TGTGCCAGCAGTTTATCCGCGGCAGGCGATGGAAAACTGTTTTTT. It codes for CASSLSAAGDGKLFF.

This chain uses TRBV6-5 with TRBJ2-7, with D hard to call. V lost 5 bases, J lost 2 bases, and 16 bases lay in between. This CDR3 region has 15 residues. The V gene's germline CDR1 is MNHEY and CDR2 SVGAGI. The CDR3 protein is CASSLLSGFPYEQYF. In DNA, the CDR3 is TGTGCCAGCAGTCTCCTCTCAGGTTTTCCCTACGAGCAGTACTTC.

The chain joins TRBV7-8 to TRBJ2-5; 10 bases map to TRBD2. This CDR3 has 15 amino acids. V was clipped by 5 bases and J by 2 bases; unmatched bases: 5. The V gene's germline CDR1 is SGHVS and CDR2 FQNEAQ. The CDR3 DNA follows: TGTGCCAGCAGCGTTAGCGGGGGGATACAAGAGACCCAGTACTTC. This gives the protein CASSVSGGIQETQYF.

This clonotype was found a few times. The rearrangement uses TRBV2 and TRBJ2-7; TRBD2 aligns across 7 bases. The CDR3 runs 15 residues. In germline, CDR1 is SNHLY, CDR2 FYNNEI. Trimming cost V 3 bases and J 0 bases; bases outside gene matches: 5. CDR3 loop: CASSEEGGSSYEQYF. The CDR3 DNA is TGTGCCAGCAGTGAGGAGGGAGGGAGCTCCTACGAGCAGTACTTC. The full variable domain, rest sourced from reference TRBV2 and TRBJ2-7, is EPEVTQTPSHQVTQMGQEVILRCVPISNHLYFYWYRQILGQKVEFLVSFYNNEISEKSEIFDDQFSVERPDGSNFTLKIRSTKLEDSAMYFCASSEEGGSSYEQYFGPGTRLTVT.

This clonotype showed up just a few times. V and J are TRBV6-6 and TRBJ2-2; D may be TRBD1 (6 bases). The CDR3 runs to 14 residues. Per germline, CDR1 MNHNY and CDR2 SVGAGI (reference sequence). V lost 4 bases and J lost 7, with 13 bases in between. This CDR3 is CASSWAGVLGELFF. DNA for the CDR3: TGTGCCAGCAGTTGGGCAGGGGTACTCGGGGAGCTGTTTTTT.

CDR3 DNA: TGCGCCAGCAGCCAATGGGGGTCCGACACTGAAGCTTTCTTT. It translates to CASSQWGSDTEAFF. V gene TRBV4-1 combines with J gene TRBJ1-1; D is perhaps TRBD1 (5 bases). The CDR3 loop spans 14 amino acids. Germline V gives CDR1 MGHRA, CDR2 YSYEKL. The V end lost 2 bases, the J end lost 3 bases, and 10 bases lay between the germline ends.